Reported below is one TCR beta chain. The record originates from a study of blood T cell repertoires in COVID-19. Across the study: Some COVID-19 samples were acute and others convalescent; all came from the United States, Italy and Spain.

V shed 7 bases and J shed 0 bases, with 10 bases lying between them. The V gene's germline CDR1 is MNHEY and CDR2 SVGAGI. There are 14 residues in the CDR3. Sequencing used immunoSEQ multiplex PCR; TCRdb keeps in-frame clones, though not all of them. The data show roughly 81,000 clones, 91% seen once. The genes are TRBV6-5 and TRBJ2-1; D is undetermined. Sequenced input: peripheral blood. The TCR was taken from a woman aged 45-60 years in a cohort sampled during active COVID-19. The CDR3 bases are TGTGCCAGCACATTGGTCGGCTCCTACAATGAGCAGTTCTTC. This gives the protein CASTLVGSYNEQFF.